This T cell receptor (beta chain) was profiled in a study of blood T cell repertoires in COVID-19. Study background: The cDNA or gDNA used as material had been derived from T cells, B-cell-depleted T cells, or PBMCs.

Each participant's cohort was designated according to participant-reported clinical history. The CDR3 covers 21 residues. Germline loops: CDR1 PRHDT, CDR2 FYEKMQ (reference sequence). J was trimmed by 2 bases and V by 7 bases; bases with no gene match: 24. Assay used: immunoSEQ multiplex PCR; TCRdb lists only in-frame clones, some missing. There are about 480,000 clones in the sample; roughly 90% occur only once, and roughly 1.9% lies in the top ten. The sequence was obtained from a woman between 40 and 55 years old who had recovered from COVID-19. The sequenced sample consisted of PBMCs or T cells enriched from blood (not recorded which). The J gene is TRBJ2-1, the V gene TRBV13; 9 bases match TRBD2. For the CDR3, the DNA is TGTGCCAGCATCCTAGCCAGAGGTTTTGGGGCTAGCGGGGATACCTACAATGAGCAGTTCTTC. Translation: CASILARGFGASGDTYNEQFF.